The 26 T cell receptor beta chains given below trace back to one sample, sequenced in a study of T cell responses to AZD1222 COVID-19 vaccine. The data were produced by immunoSEQ multiplex PCR, yet TCRdb's version contains in-frame clones alone and is incomplete. The profile shows approximately 68,000 clones, around 89% of them singletons. The sequences come from peripheral blood, collected on day 0 of AZD1222 vaccination. Receptor source: an adult in good health.

The chain joins TRBV28 to TRBJ2-4; D uncertain. V was cut by 6 bases and J by 1 base, with 13 bases left in between. The CDR3 is 15 amino acids. Germline CDR1 reads MDHEN; CDR2 reads SYDVKM. CDR3: CASSKGGSAKNIQYF. DNA of the CDR3: TGTGCCAGCAGCAAGGGTGGGTCGGCCAAAAACATTCAGTACTTC.

The J gene is TRBJ1-2, the V gene TRBV27; D is unresolved. The CDR3 runs to 12 residues. V lost 6 bases and J 8 bases, leaving 13 bases between the germline ends. Germline assignment: CDR1 MNHEY and CDR2 SMNVEV (reference sequence). Written as DNA, the CDR3 is TGTGCCAGCAGGACACCTACGGGGGGCTACACCTTC. Its translation is CASRTPTGGYTF.

This chain uses TRBV6-5 with TRBJ2-5, with 10 positions matching TRBD2. The CDR3 consists of 16 residues. CDR1 is MNHEY, CDR2 SVGAGI, per germline. V was pared by 0 bases and J by 5 bases, with 6 bases of the junction left unmatched. The CDR3 is CASSYSSSGSSETQYF. CDR3 bases: TGTGCCAGCAGTTACTCTTCTAGCGGGAGTTCTGAGACCCAGTACTTC.

Of note for this clone: No DNA is shown, since the ends of the CDR3 on it are uncertain; the CDR3 is the one TCRdb lists. The rearrangement links TRBV21-1 to TRBJ1-5; TRBD1 was called by the table and not checked on the DNA. TRBV21-1 is assigned pseudogene status. The CDR3 spans 15 residues, counting both ends. CDR3 in amino acids: CASIFGTGNFTPQHF.

The V gene is TRBV30, the J gene TRBJ2-3; D remains ambiguous. V lost 2 bases, J lost 0 bases, and 0 bases lay in between. Germline values: CDR1 GTSNPN, CDR2 SVGIG (reference sequence). The CDR3 has 11 residues. The DNA of the CDR3 is TGTGCCTGGAGTAGCACAGATACGCAGTATTTT. Residues: CAWSSTDTQYF.

This rearrangement joins TRBV6-5 to TRBJ2-7; D gene uncertain. There are 13 residues in the CDR3. CDR1 and CDR2 (germline): MNHEY, SVGAGI. Trimming left V 4 bases short and J 5 bases short, with 12 bases between. The CDR3 is CASSLTRGNEQYF. The CDR3 DNA sequence: TGTGCCAGCAGTTTGACGAGAGGCAACGAGCAGTACTTC.

V usage is TRBV5-6 and J usage is TRBJ2-2, with TRBD1 matching over 9 bases. The CDR3 is made up of 16 amino acids. Germline CDR1 is SGHDT and CDR2 is YYEEEE. J lost 0 bases, V lost 4 bases, and 4 bases had no gene match. CDR3 DNA: TGTGCCAGCAGCGCCCGACAGGGGGCGAACACCGGGGAGCTGTTTTTT. Translated: CASSARQGANTGELFF.

The chain joins TRBV7-6 to TRBJ2-1; TRBD2 might be the D (6 bases). With 4 bases removed from V and 2 bases from J, the gap between germline ends came to 15 bases. CDR3 size: 16 residues. Germline V gives CDR1 SGHVS, CDR2 FNYEAQ. CDR3 in amino acids: CASSSRPGVAYNEQFF. DNA of the CDR3: TGTGCCAGCAGCTCAAGACCGGGAGTAGCCTACAATGAGCAGTTCTTC. The full variable domain, completed using reference TRBV7-6 and TRBJ2-1, is GAGVSQSPRYKVTKRGQDVALRCDPISGHVSLYWYRQALGQGPEFLTYFNYEAQQDKSGLPNDRFSAERPEGSISTLTIQRTEQRDSAMYRCASSSRPGVAYNEQFFGPGTRLTVL.

The count of this clone is one. This chain connects TRBV7-9 to TRBJ1-5; D gene uncertain. Germline V gene sequence: CDR1 SEHNR, CDR2 FQNEAQ (reference sequence). The CDR3 length is 12 residues. The V gene lost 3 bases and the J gene lost 5 bases, with 5 bases spanning the gap. The CDR3 DNA is TGTGCCAGCAGCTTTGGGGATCAGCCCCAGCATTTT. Its protein product is CASSFGDQPQHF.

The chain links TRBV5-4 to TRBJ2-2, with unresolved D. Germline V lookup: CDR1 SGHNT, CDR2 YYREEE (reference sequence). The CDR3 contains 14 residues. Trimming removed 0 bases at V and 5 bases at J, with 8 bases between. The CDR3 region is CASSLVDGTGELFF. The CDR3 nucleotides are TGTGCCAGCAGCTTGGTGGACGGAACCGGGGAGCTGTTTTTT.

The V gene is TRBV28, the J gene TRBJ2-7; maybe TRBD1 (5 bases). V was clipped by 5 bases and J by 0 bases, with 14 bases between them. This CDR3 contains 15 residues. CDR1 and CDR2 (germline): MDHEN, SYDVKM. The CDR3 DNA reads as TGTGCCAGCAGTCCCCGGCAGGGCCTCTCCTACGAGCAGTACTTC. This translates into CASSPRQGLSYEQYF.

The rearrangement joins TRBV29-1 to TRBJ2-5, with 9 bases fitting TRBD2. This CDR3 comprises 14 residues. Losses at the gene ends were 7 bases for V and 5 bases for J; bases not matched to a gene: 11. Germline V gives CDR1 SQVTM, CDR2 ANQGSEA. CDR3 protein: CSATPAGGGETQYF. CDR3 DNA: TGCAGCGCTACCCCAGCGGGAGGCGGGGAGACCCAGTACTTC.

A single count supports this clone. The genes are TRBV4-1 and TRBJ2-2, with TRBD2 matching 12 bases. The germline V gene has CDR1 MGHRA and CDR2 YSYEKL. CDR3 length: 20 residues. The J segment lost 4 bases and the V segment lost 2 bases, leaving 14 bases of the junction unmatched. DNA for the CDR3: TGCGCCAGCAGCCAATTGTCCGTGACTAGCGGGAGTCGCGGCACCGGGGAGCTGTTTTTT. Translated: CASSQLSVTSGSRGTGELFF.

This chain uses TRBV6-1 with TRBJ2-7, with 10 nucleotides matching TRBD1. CDR1 MNHNS and CDR2 SASEGT come from the germline V gene. J gave up 0 bases and V 4 bases, and 9 bases lay outside the gene matches. CDR3 length: 17 amino acids. The CDR3 loop is CASSGGTGALVSYEQYF. The CDR3 bases are TGTGCCAGCAGTGGCGGGACAGGGGCTCTTGTCTCCTACGAGCAGTACTTC.

The J gene is TRBJ2-7, the V gene TRBV2; 9 positions agree with TRBD2. Germline CDR1 SNHLY, CDR2 FYNNEI. The CDR3 consists of 14 residues. V gave up 9 bases and J gave up 5 bases; unmatched junction bases: 11. Here the CDR3 DNA reads TGTGCCAGAGGGGCGGGAGGGCCGGCCCACGAGCAGTACTTC. Translation gives CARGAGGPAHEQYF. The full variable domain, rest sourced from reference TRBV2 and TRBJ2-7, is EPEVTQTPSHQVTQMGQEVILRCVPISNHLYFYWYRQILGQKVEFLVSFYNNEISEKSEIFDDQFSVERPDGSNFTLKIRSTKLEDSAMYFCARGAGGPAHEQYFGPGTRLTVT.

This clone was recorded once. This rearrangement joins TRBV27 to TRBJ1-5; maybe TRBD1 (5 bases). This CDR3 is built from 14 residues. V was trimmed by 5 bases and J by 4 bases, leaving 12 bases between them. Germline V gene sequence: CDR1 MNHEY, CDR2 SMNVEV (reference sequence). The CDR3 DNA reads TGTGCCAGCAGTCCTCAGGGAATAAATCAGCCCCAGCATTTT. Its protein product is CASSPQGINQPQHF.

The sample holds a few counts of this clone. The same CDR3 is also encoded by other DNA sequences in this sample. The chain employs TRBV27 and TRBJ1-5; D gene ambiguous. Per germline, CDR1 MNHEY and CDR2 SMNVEV (reference sequence). The ends were cut back, 5 bases at V and 0 bases at J, with 14 bases in the middle. This CDR3 has 16 amino acids. CDR3 region: CASSLRTPYSNQPQHF. As DNA, the CDR3 is TGTGCCAGCAGTCTTCGGACGCCCTATAGCAATCAGCCCCAGCATTTT.

This clone was counted once. The chain links TRBV2 to TRBJ2-3, with TRBD2 as a possible D gene (6 bases). This CDR3 spans 14 amino acids. Trimming shortened V by 5 bases and J by 6 bases, and 15 bases separated the two germline ends. The germline V gene has CDR1 SNHLY and CDR2 FYNNEI. The CDR3 bases are TGTGCCAGCAGTTCGGGAGTCGGATTGGATACGCAGTATTTT. Translating gives CASSSGVGLDTQYF.

This rearrangement joins TRBV27 to TRBJ1-4; D is undetermined. The V gene lost 2 bases and the J gene lost 5 bases, with 9 bases spanning the gap. Germline CDR1 is MNHEY and CDR2 is SMNVEV (reference sequence). The CDR3 consists of 14 residues. CDR3 residues: CASSLLGINEKLFF. The DNA of the CDR3 is TGTGCCAGCAGTTTACTTGGGATAAATGAAAAACTGTTTTTT.

The CDR3 here is CASSLYSSGGFGEQYF. The CDR3 DNA is TGTGCCAGCAGCTTATACTCTTCCGGGGGTTTTGGCGAGCAGTACTTC. This chain joins TRBV7-2 and TRBJ2-7; tentative D call: TRBD2 (6 bases). The V gene's germline CDR1 is SGHTA and CDR2 FQGNSA. V was clipped by 2 bases and J by 6 bases, with 20 bases between them. This CDR3 has 16 residues.

This clone occurred a few times. The chain employs TRBV7-2 and TRBJ2-7, with a possible D match to TRBD1 (5 bases). The length of the CDR3 is 13 residues. In germline, CDR1 is SGHTA, CDR2 FQGNSA. Deletions cut 3 bases from V and 2 bases from J, with 8 bases between. The DNA of the CDR3 is TGTGCCAGCAGCTTCAGCAGGGCCTACGAGCAGTACTTC. Its protein product is CASSFSRAYEQYF.

This chain joins TRBV7-2 and TRBJ2-2, with 12 bases fitting TRBD2. J lost 7 bases, V lost 4 bases, and 7 bases had no gene match. The CDR3 runs to 16 residues. Germline CDR1 is SGHTA and CDR2 is FQGNSA. CDR3 in DNA: TGTGCCAGCAGCTCGGGGACTAGCGGGTCTGTCGGGGAGCTGTTTTTT. As protein: CASSSGTSGSVGELFF.

The chain employs TRBV6-5 and TRBJ2-2; D unresolved. The CDR3 consists of 14 residues. V dropped 2 bases and J dropped 4 bases, with 8 bases sitting between them. CDR1 and CDR2 (germline): MNHEY, SVGAGI. The CDR3 DNA reads TGTGCCAGCAGTTACGGGGTTTCCACCGGGGAGCTGTTTTTT. This gives the protein CASSYGVSTGELFF.

The sample holds one count of this clone. V is TRBV28 and J is TRBJ1-5; D is perhaps TRBD1 (5 bases). The germline V and J ends were trimmed by 7 bases and 0 bases, with 19 bases remaining between them. The CDR3 covers 17 residues. Germline-derived CDR1 and CDR2 are MDHEN and SYDVKM. In DNA, the CDR3 is TGTGCCAGCACCTCGGCCCCGGGACGGATTAGCAATCAGCCCCAGCATTTT. It encodes CASTSAPGRISNQPQHF.

The CDR3 sequence: CASRGGAPRLYEQYF. The CDR3 DNA reads as TGTGCCAGCAGGGGGGGTGCCCCTCGCCTCTACGAGCAGTACTTC. The J gene is TRBJ2-7, the V gene TRBV6-5, with D possibly being TRBD2 (6 bases). CDR1 and CDR2 from the germline V gene are MNHEY and SVGAGI. The CDR3 sequence is 15 residues long. The V gene lost 6 bases and the J gene lost 3 bases, with 18 bases spanning the gap.

The J gene is TRBJ1-5, the V gene TRBV6-1, with D possibly TRBD1 on 5 matching bases. This CDR3 region has 15 residues. V lost 2 bases and J lost 5, with 13 bases in between. Germline V gives CDR1 MNHNS, CDR2 SASEGT. CDR3 amino acids: CASSELDSPDQPQHF. Here the CDR3 DNA reads TGTGCCAGCAGTGAACTCGACAGCCCCGATCAGCCCCAGCATTTT.